This T cell receptor beta chain was captured in a study of T cell repertoires in cytomegalovirus infection. At the level of the study: It was the public TCR beta signatures that indicated both CMV infection and matching HLA type.

Via MiXCR, TCRdb re-called the reads, giving one row per CDR3 protein. The repertoire holds 150,000 to 200,000 distinct CDR3 sequences, with approximately 19% as singletons. About this clonotype: The antigen remains unidentified.

Study-wide results and caveats: Carriage of CMV together with the relevant HLA was identifiable through cumulative public TCR beta family frequency.

Sequenced sample: PBMCs. This receptor was identified in a human donor in good health (CMV status not recorded). Some clones in this sample may be carry-over from other donors' samples.

The chain's CDR3 is CASSGGQETQYF. The DNA of the CDR3 is TGTGCCAGCAGCGGAGGCCAAGAGACCCAGTACTTC. The V and J genes are TRBV6-5 and TRBJ2-5; possible D gene TRBD2, 5 bases. Germline CDR1 is MNHEY and CDR2 is SVGAGI. Trimming took 6 bases from V and 1 from J, leaving 6 bases between them. CDR3 length: 12 amino acids.